This note documents a single TCR beta chain sequence. This clonotype was counted only a few times. It lacks a known antigen. Base-call qualities are not available, and no considerably larger clone is one nucleotide away. A case-control design nested within a healthcare worker cohort in London, UK, was used, with weekly nasopharyngeal swab PCR tests and blood sampling performed. Healthcare workers were recruited during the week of the UK lockdown, between 23 and 31 March 2020, and followed weekly for up to roughly 15 weeks. The sample belongs to a study of early T cells in non-severe SARS-CoV-2 infection (dated by TCRdb to the early 2020s). Some background on the complete study: Bulk RNA from unsorted whole blood was used for TCR sequencing, so alpha and beta chains could not be paired.

Per the germline V gene (reference sequence), DFQATT is the CDR1 and SNEGSKA is the CDR2. Spanning cysteine to phenylalanine, the CDR3 consists of 15 amino acids. The read is trimmed to its CDR3 DNA, 45 bases read in frame from base 1. Trimmed from V: 4 bases; trimmed from J: 8 bases; junction bases lacking a gene match: 11. Findings and caveats that apply to the study as a whole: VDJdb matching was skewed toward anti-spike CD8 responses and likely underestimated virus-specific expansions by missing private and CD4 specificities.

The library relied on 5' RACE. Sequenced using a NextSeq 500. The TCR library protocol attached unique molecular identifiers to individual cDNA molecules to correct for sequencing error and PCR bias. Both TCR alpha and beta chains were sequenced, and tight co-correlation was observed between alpha and beta sequence abundances in each sample. The paper's data handling went like this. V gene, J gene and CDR3 annotation of TCR sequences was performed with Decombinator V4. TCRs were defined as expanded if a significant change between any two time points was detected under a Poisson model with p below 0.0001. TCR abundances were normalised to the total number of TCRs sequenced per sample and were expressed as counts per million. MAIT TCRs were defined by TRAV1-2 paired with TRAJ12, TRAJ20 or TRAJ33, and iNKT TCRs by TRAV10 paired with TRAJ18. VDJdb, accessed 1 November 2021, was searched for CMV, EBV and SARS-CoV-2 annotated TCRs, with TCRs annotated for multiple antigens excluded. TCRdb passed the public sequencing reads through fastp at Q25 and MiXCR, retaining productive beta sequences. Rows are combined by CDR3 protein, so each entry shows the most common genes and DNA. None of the V and J calls come from the authors' own analysis; TCRdb made them. The sample table holds tens of thousands of distinct CDR3 sequences, of which approximately 7.6% were seen once. Of the sample, about 4.2% is held by the ten largest clones.

The receptor chain draws on TRBV20-1 and TRBJ2-1; the central 10 bases match TRBD2. The source of this sequence is an adult who was a healthcare worker with PCR-confirmed SARS-CoV-2 infection or an uninfected control (not recorded which). Sequences were obtained from whole blood. CDR3 sequence: CSAIAAGGLRDEQFF. Read as DNA, the sequence is TGCAGTGCTATCGCAGCGGGAGGGCTTAGGGATGAGCAGTTCTTC.